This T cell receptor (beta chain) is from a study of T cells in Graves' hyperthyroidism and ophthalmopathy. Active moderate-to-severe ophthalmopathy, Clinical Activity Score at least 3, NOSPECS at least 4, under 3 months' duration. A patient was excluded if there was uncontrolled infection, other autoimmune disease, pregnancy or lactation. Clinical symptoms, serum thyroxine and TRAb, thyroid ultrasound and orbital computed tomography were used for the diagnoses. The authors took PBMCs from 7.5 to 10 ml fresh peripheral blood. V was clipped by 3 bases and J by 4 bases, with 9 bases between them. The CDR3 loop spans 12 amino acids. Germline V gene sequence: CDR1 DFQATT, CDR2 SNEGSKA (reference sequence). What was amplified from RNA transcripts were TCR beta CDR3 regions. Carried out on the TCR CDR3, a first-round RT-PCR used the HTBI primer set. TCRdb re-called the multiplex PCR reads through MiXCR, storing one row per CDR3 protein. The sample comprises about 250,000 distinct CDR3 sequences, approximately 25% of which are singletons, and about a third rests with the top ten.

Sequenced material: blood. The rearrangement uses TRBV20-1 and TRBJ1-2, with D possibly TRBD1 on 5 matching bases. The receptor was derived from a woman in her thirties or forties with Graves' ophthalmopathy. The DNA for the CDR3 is TGCAGTGCTAGCGGCAGGGTCTATGGCTACACCTTC. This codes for CSASGRVYGYTF.